The 25 T cell receptor beta chains listed next were all sequenced from one sample in a study of cytomegalovirus exposure and HLA in healthy donors. PCR involved 60 Vbeta and 13 Jbeta primers. Generated by immunoSEQ multiplex PCR, the TCRdb table keeps only in-frame clones and is missing some. The sample records 100,000 to 150,000 clones, 65% to 85% being singletons. Sequences were obtained from PBMCs. The receptors here all came from a man between 18 and 29 years old in good health and CMV-seropositive.

About this clone itself: Other DNA sequences in this sample translate to the same CDR3. This rearrangement joins TRBV4-3 to TRBJ1-4; possibly TRBD1 for D (6 bases). Trimming pared 8 bases from V and 0 bases from J, leaving 10 bases between. The CDR3 is 14 amino acids. Germline-derived CDR1 and CDR2 are LGHNA and YSLEER. The CDR3 DNA reads as TGCGCCAGCGCCTACAGGGCAACTAATGAAAAACTGTTTTTT. Translating it yields CASAYRATNEKLFF.

This clone was seen once. The V call is TRBV9, the J call TRBJ1-2; 10 bases line up with TRBD1. Germline loops: CDR1 SGDLS, CDR2 YYNGEE. This CDR3 contains 16 residues. J lost 2 bases, V lost 2 bases, and 6 bases had no gene match. The CDR3 region has the DNA TGTGCCAGCAGCGTGGGGTCGGGACAGGGGAACTATGGCTACACCTTC. It encodes CASSVGSGQGNYGYTF. The entire variable domain, with the rest obtained from reference TRBV9 and TRBJ1-2, is as follows: DSGVTQTPKHLITATGQRVTLRCSPRSGDLSVYWYQQSLDQGLQFLIQYYNGEERAKGNILERFSAQQFPDLHSELNLSSLELGDSALYFCASSVGSGQGNYGYTFGSGTRLTVV.

This clone was counted between two and nine times. The chain joins TRBV7-9 to TRBJ1-1; perhaps TRBD1 as D (5 bases). CDR1 is SEHNR, CDR2 FQNEAQ, per germline (reference sequence). CDR3 length equals 16 residues. The V end lost 7 bases, the J end lost 4 bases, and 22 bases lay between the germline ends. CDR3 in DNA: TGTGCCAGCAACATGCTCCGGGGGGTGGGGGGCACTGAAGCTTTCTTT. Amino acids: CASNMLRGVGGTEAFF. Supplemented by reference TRBV7-9 and TRBJ1-1, the full variable domain reads DTGVSQNPRHKITKRGQNVTFRCDPISEHNRLYWYRQTLGQGPEFLTYFQNEAQLEKSRLLSDRFSAERPKGSFSTLEIQRTEQGDSAMYLCASNMLRGVGGTEAFFGQGTRLTVV.

This clone has only a few counts. A read error may produce the germline difference seen at one junction end. The rearrangement uses TRBV7-7 and TRBJ2-7, with unresolved D. There are 15 residues in the CDR3. Germline CDR1 reads SSHAT; CDR2 reads FNYEAQ (reference sequence). The CDR3, as DNA: TGTGCTAGCAGCTTAGAGCCAGGCCCTAATTACGAGCAGTACTTC. As protein: CASSLEPGPNYEQYF.

This clone has more than one count but fewer than ten. The chain links TRBV5-4 to TRBJ2-6; 9 nucleotides match TRBD1. Germline trimming cut 5 bases from V and 0 bases from J; bases unmatched to any gene: 12. Germline V gives CDR1 SGHNT, CDR2 YYREEE (reference sequence). This CDR3 is built from 19 residues. CDR3 region: CASRRNRGLSLSGANVLTF. The CDR3 DNA is TGTGCCAGCAGACGGAACAGGGGGCTCTCTCTCTCTGGGGCCAACGTCCTGACTTTC.

The CDR3 region has the DNA TGTGCCAGCAGCGCTCCGACAGGGCACCCCTCCTACGAGCAGTACTTC. Amino acids: CASSAPTGHPSYEQYF. The chain joins TRBV5-6 to TRBJ2-7; 7 bases line up with TRBD1. This CDR3 has 16 amino acids. From germline, CDR1 is SGHDT and CDR2 YYEEEE. Unmatched junction bases numbered 10, after V lost 4 bases and J lost 0 bases.

This chain links TRBV7-8 with TRBJ2-7, with TRBD2 identical over 9 bases. Trimming removed 6 bases from V and 3 bases from J; junction bases left unmatched: 12. Germline loops: CDR1 SGHVS, CDR2 FQNEAQ. The CDR3 has 16 residues. DNA for the CDR3: TGTGCCAGCAGTGGAGGGGGCGGGGGGGCCTTCTACGAGCAGTACTTC. It is translated as CASSGGGGGAFYEQYF.

The chain uses TRBV7-2 and TRBJ2-1; 11 bases map to TRBD1. Germline CDR1 and CDR2: SGHTA and FQGNSA. Germline trimming cut 3 bases from V and 5 bases from J; bases unmatched to any gene: 3. CDR3 length equals 15 residues. The DNA for the CDR3 is TGTGCCAGCAGCTTGGGACAGGGGGAGGACAATGAGCAGTTCTTC. Amino acid sequence: CASSLGQGEDNEQFF.

The chain employs TRBV19 and TRBJ2-3; a weak D match, TRBD1 (5 bases). The V gene's germline CDR1 is LNHDA and CDR2 SQIVND (reference sequence). The ends were cut back, 4 bases at V and 4 bases at J, with 21 bases in the middle. CDR3 length: 17 amino acids. CDR3 DNA sequence: TGTGCCAGTAGTACCAAGGACACCGGTTTCCGGTCAGATACGCAGTATTTT. Protein sequence: CASSTKDTGFRSDTQYF.

V and J are TRBV7-6 and TRBJ2-2, with 12 bases identical to TRBD2. CDR3 length equals 16 residues. Trimming took 5 bases from V and 4 from J; bases not matched to a gene: 5. Per germline, CDR1 SGHVS and CDR2 FNYEAQ. The CDR3 DNA is TGTGCCAGCAGCCCAAGACTAGCGGGAGTCACCGGGGAGCTGTTTTTT. Residues: CASSPRLAGVTGELFF.

The chain links TRBV19 to TRBJ2-6; D not resolved. V was shortened by 3 bases and J by 0 bases, with 6 bases between the two germline ends. CDR3 length: 15 amino acids. The V gene's germline CDR1 is LNHDA and CDR2 SQIVND (reference sequence). The CDR3 loop reads CASSISVSGANVLTF. The CDR3 DNA reads TGTGCCAGTAGTATTTCGGTCTCTGGGGCCAACGTCCTGACTTTC.

The rearrangement uses TRBV6-1 and TRBJ1-2; weak D call: TRBD1 (5 bases). Per germline, CDR1 MNHNS and CDR2 SASEGT. V dropped 6 bases and J dropped 4 bases, with 9 bases sitting between them. CDR3 length: 12 residues. The CDR3, as DNA: TGTGCCAGCAGGGGGGGTGGCTATGGCTACACCTTC. It is translated as CASRGGGYGYTF.

The chain has TRBV27 and TRBJ2-7; D is possibly TRBD1 (6 bases). The V gene lost 6 bases and the J gene lost 0 bases, with 15 bases spanning the gap. This CDR3 is built from 15 residues. Germline values: CDR1 MNHEY, CDR2 SMNVEV (reference sequence). DNA for the CDR3: TGTGCCAGCAGCCGAATGGACAGTCACTCCTACGAGCAGTACTTC. Protein product: CASSRMDSHSYEQYF.

V is TRBV4-1 and J is TRBJ2-1; the match to TRBD2 covers 7 bases. The germline CDR1 and CDR2 sequences are MGHRA and YSYEKL. Germline trimming cut 5 bases from V and 2 bases from J; bases unmatched to any gene: 9. This CDR3 comprises 16 residues. The CDR3, as DNA: TGCGCCAGCAGCTTAATTCTAGCGGTTGCCTACAATGAGCAGTTCTTC. This encodes CASSLILAVAYNEQFF.

V gene TRBV10-3 combines with J gene TRBJ2-1, with D possibly matching TRBD1 (6 bases). The CDR3 extends over 15 amino acids. V dropped 5 bases and J dropped 4 bases, with 15 bases sitting between them. The germline V gene has CDR1 ENHRY and CDR2 SYGVKD. The CDR3 region has the DNA TGTGCCATCAGTTATGACAGGACTGCTTACAATGAGCAGTTCTTC. As protein: CAISYDRTAYNEQFF.

The chain uses TRBV27 and TRBJ2-2, with 8 bases that match TRBD1. Germline lookup yields CDR1 MNHEY and CDR2 SMNVEV (reference sequence). Losses at the gene ends were 4 bases for V and 6 bases for J; bases not matched to a gene: 22. The CDR3 covers 20 residues. CDR3 DNA: TGTGCCAGCAGTTCCACCCTAAGGAAATCAGGGGGCCTCTTCTCCGGGGAGCTGTTTTTT. It is translated as CASSSTLRKSGGLFSGELFF.

V is TRBV5-5 and J is TRBJ2-3; 8 nucleotides agree with TRBD2. The ends lost 1 base at V and 0 bases at J; junction bases unmatched: 10. The V gene's germline CDR1 is SGHKS and CDR2 YYEKEE (reference sequence). The CDR3 length is 18 residues. CDR3 bases: TGTGCCAGCAGCTTGACGGGACTAGGACCGTCTAGCACAGATACGCAGTATTTT. Its protein is CASSLTGLGPSSTDTQYF. Using reference TRBV5-5 and TRBJ2-3 for the parts outside the CDR3, the full variable domain is DAGVTQSPTHLIKTRGQQVTLRCSPISGHKSVSWYQQVLGQGPQFIFQYYEKEERGRGNFPDRFSARQFPNYSSELNVNALLLGDSALYLCASSLTGLGPSSTDTQYFGPGTRLTVL.

J is TRBJ2-3 and V is TRBV7-8; D gene ambiguous. Germline CDR1 SGHVS, CDR2 FQNEAQ. Trimming cost V 0 bases and J 0 bases, with 13 bases left between them. The CDR3 spans 17 residues. The CDR3 DNA reads as TGTGCCAGCAGCTTAGCCCTACTCGCGGCGAGCACAGATACGCAGTATTTT. Residues: CASSLALLAASTDTQYF. The full variable domain, in which reference TRBV7-8 and TRBJ2-3 provide the parts outside the CDR3, is GAGVSQSPRYKVAKRGQDVALRCDPISGHVSLFWYQQALGQGPEFLTYFQNEAQLDKSGLPSDRFFAERPEGSVSTLKIQRTQQEDSAVYLCASSLALLAASTDTQYFGPGTRLTVL.

The rearrangement links TRBV7-2 to TRBJ2-3; possible D gene TRBD2, 6 bases. The CDR3 extends over 14 amino acids. CDR1 SGHTA and CDR2 FQGNSA come from the germline V gene. V was pared by 3 bases and J by 4 bases, with 11 bases between. The CDR3 sequence: CASSFGGSADTQYF. CDR3 sequence (DNA): TGTGCCAGCAGCTTTGGAGGGTCCGCAGATACGCAGTATTTT.

The chain uses TRBV15 and TRBJ2-3; a possible D gene is TRBD2 (5 bases). Trimming removed 7 bases at V and 4 bases at J, with 24 bases between. From germline, CDR1 is LNHNV and CDR2 YYDKDF (reference sequence). The CDR3 has 17 residues. The CDR3 DNA reads TGTGCCACCAACTTATCTCTTGGTGACCCGAGGGCAGATACGCAGTATTTT. This gives the protein CATNLSLGDPRADTQYF. The full variable domain, with the rest looked up from reference TRBV15 and TRBJ2-3, is DAMVIQNPRYQVTQFGKPVTLSCSQTLNHNVMYWYQQKSSQAPKLLFHYYDKDFNNEADTPDNFQSRRPNTSFCFLDIRSPGLGDTAMYLCATNLSLGDPRADTQYFGPGTRLTVL.

This clone has just one count. The CDR3 bases are TGTGCCAGCAGCCCCGGAGTCTATAGCAATCAGCCCCAGCATTTT. It translates to CASSPGVYSNQPQHF. The genes are TRBV9 and TRBJ1-5; D uncertain. The V and J ends lost 4 bases and 0 bases respectively, with 11 bases between them. CDR3 length equals 15 residues. CDR1 is SGDLS, CDR2 YYNGEE, per germline.

The V gene is TRBV10-3, the J gene TRBJ2-5, with 8 nucleotides matching TRBD1. The CDR3 has 14 residues. CDR1 is ENHRY and CDR2 is SYGVKD in the germline V gene. The V gene end was trimmed by 2 bases and the J gene end by 4 bases; junction bases not matched to a gene: 3. The CDR3 sequence: CAISEDRGPETQYF. Written as DNA, the CDR3 is TGTGCCATCAGTGAGGACAGGGGACCAGAGACCCAGTACTTC.

The rearrangement joins TRBV6-4 to TRBJ2-5; 11 positions match TRBD2. The CDR3 covers 15 residues. V was pared by 6 bases and J by 0 bases, with 3 bases of the junction left unmatched. The germline V gene encodes CDR1 MRHNA and CDR2 SNTAGT. Written as DNA, the CDR3 is TGTGCCAGCAGCGCGGGACTAGCGGACCAAGAGACCCAGTACTTC. Protein: CASSAGLADQETQYF.

The chain has TRBV6-4 and TRBJ2-7; 7 positions match TRBD1. This CDR3 has 15 residues. After removal of 4 bases from V and 2 bases from J, the junction contained 8 bases not matched to a gene. Germline CDR1 MRHNA, CDR2 SNTAGT. The CDR3 DNA reads as TGTGCCAGCAGTGGACCGGGACAGCGAGCCTACGAGCAGTACTTC. Amino acid sequence: CASSGPGQRAYEQYF.

V is TRBV6-1 and J is TRBJ2-7; tentatively, D is TRBD2 (5 bases). The germline CDR1 and CDR2 sequences are MNHNS and SASEGT. This CDR3 has 14 residues. V shed 4 bases and J shed 3 bases, with 13 bases lying between them. This CDR3 is CASSGSVIIYEQYF. CDR3 coding DNA: TGTGCCAGCAGTGGTAGCGTGATAATCTACGAGCAGTACTTC.